The 30 T cell receptor beta chains below were found in one sample sequenced in a study of cytomegalovirus exposure and HLA in healthy donors (TCRdb year 2017). The library was made by the immunoSEQ multiplex PCR assay. For the multiplex PCR, a mixture combining 60 forward primers for TCR Vbeta segments and 13 reverse primers for TCR Jbeta segments was used. TCRdb re-hosts the immuneACCESS table, in-frame sequences only. Its copies lack some clones; in the studies checked, an unresolved V gene accounts for under half of them, and the cause for the rest is not known. This sample has roughly 150,000 clones in its table, and around 84% of those were observed once. Jointly, the top ten make up almost 2.5% of the sample. The sequenced sample consisted of PBMCs. Every receptor here comes from a boy aged 2 to 10 in good health and CMV-seronegative.

The V call is TRBV11-3, the J call TRBJ2-2; 7 bases map to TRBD1. Germline V lookup: CDR1 SGHNT, CDR2 YENEEA. This CDR3 is built from 14 residues. The V and J ends lost 2 bases and 7 bases, in that order; junction bases with no gene match: 4. This chain's CDR3 is CASSLRGRGGELFF. The CDR3 nucleotides read TGTGCCAGCAGCTTAAGGGGGCGAGGCGGGGAGCTGTTTTTT.

V is TRBV6-1 and J is TRBJ2-5, with D possibly matching TRBD2 (6 bases). The CDR3 spans 12 residues. The germline CDR1 and CDR2 sequences are MNHNS and SASEGT. V lost 7 bases and J 4 bases, leaving 10 bases between the germline ends. CDR3 residues: CASIRTIETQYF. DNA of the CDR3: TGTGCCAGCATCAGGACTATAGAGACCCAGTACTTC.

The chain has TRBV27 and TRBJ2-3; a possible D gene is TRBD1 (6 bases). The CDR3 is 13 residues long. Between the trimmed V and J ends, which lost 7 bases and 2 bases, there was a span of 10 bases. Germline V gene data show CDR1 as MNHEY and CDR2 as SMNVEV (reference sequence). CDR3: CASNGQTTDTQYF. DNA for the CDR3: TGTGCCAGCAACGGACAGACCACAGATACGCAGTATTTT.

The gene calls are TRBV2 and TRBJ1-2; 9 nucleotides agree with TRBD1. The CDR3 length is 17 residues. J was trimmed by 4 bases and V by 2 bases; bases with no gene match: 11. CDR1 is SNHLY and CDR2 is FYNNEI in the germline V gene. As DNA, the CDR3 is TGTGCCAGCAGTGAACTCGTGACAGGGGGTCTAGTCTATGGCTACACCTTC. It encodes CASSELVTGGLVYGYTF.

The chain has TRBV11-3 and TRBJ2-1; TRBD1 matches 10 bases. The V and J ends lost 5 bases and 5 bases, in that order; junction bases with no gene match: 6. Germline V gene lookup returns CDR1 SGHNT and CDR2 YENEEA. The CDR3 has 15 amino acids. This CDR3 reads CASSIGTGAHNEQFF. The CDR3 nucleotides read TGTGCCAGCAGCATCGGGACAGGGGCCCACAATGAGCAGTTCTTC.

This chain joins TRBV6-5 and TRBJ1-5; 7 nucleotides match TRBD1. CDR1 is MNHEY and CDR2 is SVGAGI in the germline V gene. This CDR3 comprises 13 residues. The junction had 4 bases not matched to a gene; V was cut back by 10 bases and J by 1 base. The CDR3 loop reads CANRQGSNQPQHF. CDR3 sequence (DNA): TGTGCCAACCGACAGGGAAGCAATCAGCCCCAGCATTTT.

J is TRBJ2-7 and V is TRBV20-1; weak D call: TRBD2 (6 bases). This CDR3 contains 11 residues. Per the germline V gene, CDR1 is DFQATT and CDR2 is SNEGSKA (reference sequence). CDR3 residues: CSGAGTDEQYF. The CDR3 bases are TGCAGCGGGGCGGGAACAGACGAGCAGTACTTC.

Comment on this clone: The germline gene is not matched at one end of the junction; a read error may be the cause. The J gene is TRBJ2-3, the V gene TRBV7-9; TRBD2 aligns across 7 bases. Germline V gives CDR1 SEHNR, CDR2 FQNEAQ (reference sequence). This CDR3 has 17 residues. The CDR3 coding sequence is TGTTCCAGCAGCCTCCCTCTGCTAGCGGAAAGCACAGATACGCAGTATTTT. It yields the protein CSSSLPLLAESTDTQYF.

This clone was counted once. The J gene is TRBJ1-4, the V gene TRBV7-6, with unresolved D. In germline, CDR1 is SGHVS, CDR2 FNYEAQ. Trimming left V 1 base short and J 4 bases short, with 10 bases between. The CDR3 spans 15 residues. This CDR3 reads CASSLGYSGNEKLFF. Here the CDR3 DNA reads TGTGCCAGCAGCTTAGGTTACTCGGGTAATGAAAAACTGTTTTTT.

The genes are TRBV10-3 and TRBJ2-7; possibly TRBD1 for D (6 bases). The germline V gene has CDR1 ENHRY and CDR2 SYGVKD. Trimming pared 2 bases from V and 2 bases from J, leaving 7 bases between. The CDR3 is 13 residues long. As DNA, the CDR3 is TGTGCCATCAGTGAGGACAGGACCTACGAGCAGTACTTC. It specifies CAISEDRTYEQYF.

This sequence joins TRBV9 and TRBJ2-1, with 9 bases aligning to TRBD2. The junction had 15 bases not matched to a gene; V was cut back by 3 bases and J by 5 bases. This CDR3 has 18 residues. Germline lookup yields CDR1 SGDLS and CDR2 YYNGEE. The CDR3 nucleotides are TGTGCCAGCAGCGGCGACCTAAAAGGACTAGCGACCCACAATGAGCAGTTCTTC. Its protein is CASSGDLKGLATHNEQFF.

V is TRBV11-2 and J is TRBJ2-1; TRBD2 matches at 7 bases. With V trimmed by 6 bases and J by 0 bases, 17 bases remained unmatched. This CDR3 is built from 19 residues. The germline V gene encodes CDR1 SGHAT and CDR2 FQNNGV. The CDR3 is CASRDGRLAEINSYNEQFF. The CDR3, as DNA: TGTGCCAGCAGAGACGGGCGGCTAGCGGAAATAAACTCCTACAATGAGCAGTTCTTC.

The rearrangement joins TRBV5-5 to TRBJ2-3; 13 bases are a match to TRBD2. Per germline, CDR1 SGHKS and CDR2 YYEKEE (reference sequence). The length of the CDR3 is 17 residues. V lost 4 bases to trimming and J lost 3 bases; unmatched junction nucleotides: 8. In DNA, the CDR3 is TGTGCCAGCAGCCGACTAGCGGGAGGAGGTAGGACAGATACGCAGTATTTT. As protein: CASSRLAGGGRTDTQYF.

This chain joins TRBV7-6 and TRBJ1-1, with TRBD1 identical over 7 bases. Germline V gene lookup returns CDR1 SGHVS and CDR2 FNYEAQ. V trimming: 3 bases; J trimming: 6 bases; junction bases outside the gene matches: 10. The CDR3 covers 15 residues. Here the CDR3 reads CASSFLSTGIAEAFF. The CDR3 DNA is TGTGCCAGCAGCTTTCTATCGACAGGGATTGCTGAAGCTTTCTTT.

A remark on this clone: Germline is not matched at one junction end, which may reflect a read error. The V call is TRBV7-9, the J call TRBJ2-1; 7 bases are shared with TRBD2. Germline V lookup: CDR1 SEHNR, CDR2 FQNEAQ (reference sequence). This CDR3 is built from 16 residues. The CDR3 sequence is CSSSLGSSGSNNEQFF. CDR3 nucleotides: TGTTCCAGCAGCTTAGGGTCTAGCGGTAGTAACAATGAGCAGTTCTTC.

This clone was seen only once. This chain links TRBV6-6 with TRBJ1-4; 9 nucleotides agree with TRBD1. The CDR3 totals 13 residues. Germline loops: CDR1 MNHNY, CDR2 SVGAGI (reference sequence). V gave up 10 bases and J gave up 6 bases; unmatched junction bases: 6. CDR3 in DNA: TGTGCCATCAGACAGGGGGGGGATGAAAAACTGTTTTTT. It codes for CAIRQGGDEKLFF.

The chain carries TRBV5-1 and TRBJ1-1; a weak D match, TRBD1 (5 bases). Germline assignment: CDR1 SGHRS and CDR2 YFSETQ. V lost 0 bases, J lost 0 bases, and 12 bases lay in between. The CDR3 extends over 16 amino acids. Here the CDR3 DNA reads TGCGCCAGCAGCTTGGGTCGACAGATCATGAACACTGAAGCTTTCTTT. This codes for CASSLGRQIMNTEAFF.

V is TRBV2 and J is TRBJ2-3; TRBD1 matches 7 bases. From germline, CDR1 is SNHLY and CDR2 FYNNEI. This CDR3 is 18 amino acids long. The V and J ends lost 2 bases and 1 base, in that order; junction bases with no gene match: 12. The CDR3 coding sequence is TGTGCCAGCAGTGAATCCTATATCCGAGACAGGGGCACAGATACGCAGTATTTT. Protein sequence: CASSESYIRDRGTDTQYF. The full variable domain, rest sourced from reference TRBV2 and TRBJ2-3, is EPEVTQTPSHQVTQMGQEVILRCVPISNHLYFYWYRQILGQKVEFLVSFYNNEISEKSEIFDDQFSVERPDGSNFTLKIRSTKLEDSAMYFCASSESYIRDRGTDTQYFGPGTRLTVL.

This rearrangement joins TRBV11-3 to TRBJ2-2, with 9 nucleotides matching TRBD2. Germline V lookup: CDR1 SGHNT, CDR2 YENEEA. After removal of 1 base from V and 4 bases from J, the junction contained 16 bases not matched to a gene. The CDR3 covers 20 residues. The CDR3 loop reads CASSLAGRAGGPGVTGELFF. The CDR3 bases are TGTGCCAGCAGCTTAGCCGGAAGGGCGGGGGGGCCGGGAGTCACCGGGGAGCTGTTTTTT.

This chain uses TRBV7-2 with TRBJ1-3, with D unclear. This CDR3 contains 16 residues. CDR1 and CDR2 from the germline V gene are SGHTA and FQGNSA. Trimming stripped 1 base from V and 3 bases from J, with 13 bases between. The CDR3 loop reads CASSLGPPGGGNTIYF. For the CDR3, the DNA is TGTGCCAGCAGCTTAGGCCCCCCGGGTGGTGGAAACACCATATATTTT.

As regards this clone: The sample carries other DNA sequences with the same CDR3. J is TRBJ2-2 and V is TRBV6-1; 11 bases agree with TRBD2. The CDR3 loop spans 15 amino acids. Unmatched junction bases numbered 3, after V lost 3 bases and J lost 6 bases. Germline V gene data show CDR1 as MNHNS and CDR2 as SASEGT. Written as DNA, the CDR3 is TGTGCCAGCAGTGAGTTAGCGGGAGGGCCCGGGGAGCTGTTTTTT. It translates to CASSELAGGPGELFF.

The chain is built from TRBV6-1 and TRBJ2-7; the D gene is possibly TRBD1 (6 bases). The V and J ends lost 8 bases and 13 bases respectively, with 18 bases between them. The CDR3 sequence is 11 residues long. Germline CDR1 MNHNS, CDR2 SASEGT. The CDR3 sequence: CASGSQGPPYF. CDR3 in DNA: TGTGCCAGCGGGAGCCAGGGGCCTCCATACTTC.

This chain links TRBV28 with TRBJ2-3, with a possible D match to TRBD2 (6 bases). Trimming shortened V by 5 bases and J by 4 bases, and 16 bases separated the two germline ends. The CDR3 extends over 15 amino acids. The germline gives CDR1 MDHEN, CDR2 SYDVKM. CDR3 in amino acids: CASSLGGPLADTQYF. In nucleotides, the CDR3 is TGTGCCAGCAGTCTTGGAGGGCCGCTGGCAGATACGCAGTATTTT.

The chain carries TRBV9 and TRBJ2-1; TRBD2 aligns across 7 bases. The CDR3 is 14 residues long. J was trimmed by 3 bases and V by 3 bases; bases with no gene match: 3. Germline CDR1 and CDR2: SGDLS and YYNGEE. CDR3 sequence reads: CASSGGGGYNEQFF. CDR3 sequence (DNA): TGTGCCAGCAGCGGGGGCGGGGGCTACAATGAGCAGTTCTTC.

The CDR3 here is CSVTTSRDRGQNEQFF. The DNA of the CDR3 is TGCAGCGTTACAACTAGCCGGGACAGGGGGCAGAATGAGCAGTTCTTC. This chain uses TRBV29-1 with TRBJ2-1; 12 nucleotides line up with TRBD1. V shed 5 bases and J 7 bases; nucleotides not matched to a gene: 12. The CDR3 spans 16 residues. The germline V gene encodes CDR1 SQVTM and CDR2 ANQGSEA.

This clone was picked up a small number of times. The chain links TRBV7-3 to TRBJ2-1; TRBD2 agrees at 9 bases. The germline V gene has CDR1 SGHTA and CDR2 FQGTGA. This CDR3 contains 14 residues. Trimming cost V 6 bases and J 7 bases; bases outside gene matches: 7. The DNA of the CDR3 is TGTGCCAGCAGTCTAGCGGGGTTTCTTAATGAGCAGTTCTTC. It codes for CASSLAGFLNEQFF.

The chain couples TRBV6-4 to TRBJ1-2, with D tentatively TRBD1 (6 bases). CDR1 and CDR2 (germline): MRHNA, SNTAGT. The V end lost 0 bases, the J end lost 6 bases, and 14 bases lay between the germline ends. The CDR3 runs 15 residues. The CDR3 is CASSDSTGTSNGYTF. The CDR3 DNA reads as TGTGCCAGCAGTGACTCTACCGGGACATCGAATGGCTACACCTTC.

Only one count was recorded for this clone. V is TRBV4-1 and J is TRBJ2-5, with a weak D call TRBD2 (6 bases). Per the germline V gene, CDR1 is MGHRA and CDR2 is YSYEKL. The CDR3 is 14 amino acids. Trimming left V 3 bases short and J 5 bases short, with 13 bases between. The CDR3 reads CASSQGSGSETQYF. The CDR3 DNA reads TGCGCCAGCAGCCAGGGGAGCGGGTCTGAGACCCAGTACTTC.

The rearrangement uses TRBV7-3 and TRBJ2-2; possible D gene TRBD1, 5 bases. Germline loops: CDR1 SGHTA, CDR2 FQGTGA. CDR3 length: 13 residues. Trimming shortened V by 2 bases and J by 4 bases, and 5 bases separated the two germline ends. CDR3 sequence: CASSLGATGELFF. The CDR3 coding sequence is TGTGCCAGCAGCTTAGGGGCCACCGGGGAGCTGTTTTTT.

J is TRBJ1-1 and V is TRBV9; 9 positions match TRBD1. The CDR3 extends over 18 amino acids. Germline assignment: CDR1 SGDLS and CDR2 YYNGEE. Trimming cost V 4 bases and J 0 bases; bases outside gene matches: 13. For the CDR3, the DNA is TGTGCCAGCAGCTCCCGCCGTGGACAGGGGATAATGAACACTGAAGCTTTCTTT. Protein sequence: CASSSRRGQGIMNTEAFF.